The rows below give T cell receptor beta chains drawn from one sample of a study of T cells in Graves' hyperthyroidism and ophthalmopathy. TCRdb re-derived calls from the multiplex PCR reads in MiXCR, one entry per CDR3 protein. The sample lists 300,000 to 450,000 distinct CDR3 sequences; more than 13% were seen once. Sample: blood. Receptors originate from a woman aged 30 to 39 with Graves' hyperthyroidism. The CDR3 runs from the conserved cysteine through the conserved F or W. D genes are given only for firm matches. Some rows have no size entry. The others give once, few or many, or a class for an expanded clone.

CDR3aa	CDR3nt	abundance	d_gene	j_gene	v_gene
CAWRPSGSVHNEQFF	TGTGCCTGGAGACCTAGCGGGAGCGTACACAATGAGCAGTTCTTC	many	TRBD2	TRBJ2-1	TRBV30
CASSYPAGTGYTEAFF	TGTGCCAGCAGTTACCCCGCCGGGACAGGGTACACTGAAGCTTTCTTT	many	TRBD1	TRBJ1-1	TRBV6-2/TRBV6-3
CASSVVSHTYGYTF	TGTGCCAGCAGTGTCGTCAGCCATACCTATGGCTACACCTTC	-	-	TRBJ1-2	TRBV2
CASTPDGNTEAFF	TGTGCCAGCACCCCGGACGGGAACACTGAAGCTTTCTTT	few	-	TRBJ1-1	TRBV28
CASSWGREGEQFF	TGTGCCAGCAGCTGGGGACGGGAGGGTGAGCAGTTCTTC	few	TRBD2	TRBJ2-1	TRBV5-8
CASSEQPGAYEQYF	TGTGCCAGCAGCGAGCAGCCGGGGGCCTACGAGCAGTACTTC	-	-	TRBJ2-7	TRBV2
CASSESLISTDTQYF	TGTGCCAGCAGTGAATCCCTAATTAGCACAGATACGCAGTATTTT	few	-	TRBJ2-3	TRBV2
CASSLSTGLNEKLFF	TGTGCCAGCAGCTTATCGACAGGACTTAATGAAAAACTGTTTTTT	-	-	TRBJ1-4	TRBV5-4
CATGHGRGQGYGETQYF	TGTGCCACCGGGCACGGGAGGGGACAGGGCTACGGAGAGACCCAGTACTTC	many	-	TRBJ2-5	TRBV24-1
CASSRTGENEQYF	TGTGCCAGCAGCCGGACAGGGGAAAACGAGCAGTACTTC	many	TRBD1	TRBJ2-7	TRBV11-2
CASSSSGTSGETQYF	TGTGCCAGCAGCTCTTCCGGGACTAGCGGGGAGACCCAGTACTTC	few	TRBD2	TRBJ2-5	TRBV12-3/TRBV12-4
CASSNPGQGYGYTF	TGTGCCAGCAGTAACCCGGGACAGGGGTATGGCTACACCTTC	-	TRBD1	TRBJ1-2	TRBV5-4
CASHRVSNTEAFF	TGTGCCAGTCACAGGGTGTCGAACACTGAAGCTTTCTTT	many	-	TRBJ1-1	TRBV18
CASSQTMNYGYTF	TGTGCCAGCAGCCAAACAATGAACTATGGCTACACCTTC	-	-	TRBJ1-2	TRBV28
CASSPGRLEKLFF	TGTGCCAGCTCACCCGGGAGACTTGAAAAACTGTTTTTT	many	-	TRBJ1-4	TRBV18
CASSLGGNEQFF	TGTGCCAGCAGCTTAGGGGGCAATGAGCAGTTCTTC	many	-	TRBJ2-1	TRBV27
CASSLDSARSTEAFF	TGCGCCAGCAGCTTGGACAGCGCAAGGAGCACTGAAGCTTTCTTT	few	-	TRBJ1-1	TRBV5-1
CASSEQFSNQPQHF	TGTGCCAGCAGTGAACAGTTTAGCAATCAGCCCCAGCATTTT	many	-	TRBJ1-5	TRBV2
CASRDGTVEKLFF	TGTGCCAGCAGAGACGGGACAGTTGAAAAACTGTTTTTT	-	TRBD1	TRBJ1-4	TRBV6-1
CASSDQQGTEAFF	TGTGCCAGCAGTGATCAGCAGGGCACTGAAGCTTTCTTT	many	-	TRBJ1-1	TRBV6-1
CASRIPGGPNQPQHF	TGTGCCAGCAGGATTCCCGGGGGTCCCAATCAGCCCCAGCATTTT	few	-	TRBJ1-5	TRBV6-2/TRBV6-3
CASSSGSDSPLHF	TGTGCCAGCAGTTCAGGGAGTGATTCACCCCTCCACTTT	few	-	TRBJ1-6	TRBV6-1
CASSPPGGHNSPLHF	TGTGCCAGCTCACCACCGGGGGGACATAATTCACCCCTCCACTTT	many	-	TRBJ1-6	TRBV18
CASSPHGQGPNQPQHF	TGTGCCAGCAGTCCTCACGGACAGGGACCTAATCAGCCCCAGCATTTT	-	TRBD1	TRBJ1-5	TRBV27
CAISESAGEQYF	TGTGCCATCAGTGAGTCGGCCGGCGAGCAGTACTTC	few	-	TRBJ2-7	TRBV10-3
CASSQDGASTDTQYF	TGTGCCAGCAGCCAAGATGGGGCTAGCACAGATACGCAGTATTTT	many	-	TRBJ2-3	TRBV3-1
CAWSLGLAKNIQYF	TGTGCCTGGAGTCTGGGTCTAGCCAAAAACATTCAGTACTTC	few	-	TRBJ2-4	TRBV30